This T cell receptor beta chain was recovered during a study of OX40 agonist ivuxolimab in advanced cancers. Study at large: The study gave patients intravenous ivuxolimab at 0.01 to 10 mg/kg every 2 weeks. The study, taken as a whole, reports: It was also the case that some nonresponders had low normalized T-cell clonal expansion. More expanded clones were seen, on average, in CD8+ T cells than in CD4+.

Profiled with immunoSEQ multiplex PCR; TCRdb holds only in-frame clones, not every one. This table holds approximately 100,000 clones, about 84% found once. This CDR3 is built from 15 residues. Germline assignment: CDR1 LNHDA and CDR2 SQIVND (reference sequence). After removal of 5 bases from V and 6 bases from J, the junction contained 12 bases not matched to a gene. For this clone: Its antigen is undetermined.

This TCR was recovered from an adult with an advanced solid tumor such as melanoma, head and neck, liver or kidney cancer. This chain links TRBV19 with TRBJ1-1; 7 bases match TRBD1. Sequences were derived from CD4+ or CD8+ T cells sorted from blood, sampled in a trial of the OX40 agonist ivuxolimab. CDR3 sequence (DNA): TGTGCCAGTAGTCCAACGACAGGGCCCAGGGCTGAAGCTTTCTTT. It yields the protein CASSPTTGPRAEAFF.